Reported below is one T cell receptor (beta chain). This entry belongs to a study of T cells in Graves' hyperthyroidism and ophthalmopathy. RNA transcripts gave rise to amplified TCR beta CDR3 regions. First-round RT-PCR with HTBI primers amplified the TCR CDR3 region. TCRdb re-derived calls from the multiplex PCR reads in MiXCR, one entry per CDR3 protein. The table shows 300,000 to 450,000 distinct CDR3 sequences, with roughly 25% occurring only once. Per germline, CDR1 SGHNT and CDR2 YENEEA. The CDR3 loop spans 15 amino acids. After removal of 5 bases from V and 3 bases from J, the junction contained 7 bases not matched to a gene. Aged 18 to 65, the patients had hyperthyroidism that was newly diagnosed and had lasted under 2 months.

The receptor's source is a man between 50 and 59 years old with Graves' hyperthyroidism. This chain uses TRBV11-3 with TRBJ2-1; 7 nucleotides match TRBD2. Source material: blood. CDR3 in amino acids: CASSPRGRGYNEQFF. DNA for the CDR3: TGTGCCAGCAGCCCCCGGGGGAGGGGCTACAATGAGCAGTTCTTC.